Below, one TCR beta chain is given with its context. Its cognate antigen is unknown. The data were taken from a study of T cell repertoires in cytomegalovirus infection. Study in general: Both CMV infection and a matching HLA type were indicated by public TCR beta signatures. Whole-study findings and limits: Predominance within the ex vivo response was attributable to HLA-C-restricted CMV-specific TCR beta clonotypes. The cumulative frequency of public TCR beta families identified carriers of CMV plus the relevant HLA.

MiXCR was run by TCRdb on the reads, yielding one entry per CDR3 protein. The sample shows about 400,000 distinct CDR3 sequences, less than 20% of them seen only once. Germline CDR1 and CDR2: SNHLY and FYNNEI. V lost 3 bases and J lost 0; bases outside the gene matches: 3. The CDR3 consists of 15 residues. This rearrangement joins TRBV2 to TRBJ2-5; the match to TRBD2 covers 8 bases. Sample: PBMCs. This receptor was identified in a human donor in good health (CMV status not recorded). Some clones in this sample may be carry-over from other donors' samples. CDR3 nucleotides: TGTGCCAGCAGTGAGGGTAGCGGGAACCAAGAGACCCAGTACTTC. Protein: CASSEGSGNQETQYF.